This T cell receptor beta chain is drawn from a study of blood T cell repertoires in COVID-19. Study as a whole: Material from acute and convalescent COVID-19 was sourced from the United States, Italy and Spain.

Per the authors' pipeline: Counts of nucleated cells, estimated from reference gene primer amplification, were obtained. This table comes from immunoSEQ multiplex PCR, and its TCRdb copy is limited to in-frame clones, with some not included. That table is the source of V, J and clone size, and D and trimming were worked out from the DNA. Of about 58,000 clones listed, 78% are singletons. Trimming took off 7 bases at V and 0 bases at J, with 14 bases between the two ends. Germline CDR1 and CDR2: SGDLS and YYNGEE. CDR3 length: 15 amino acids. The sample was peripheral blood. The TCR sequence derives from a human donor in a cohort sampled during active COVID-19. V is TRBV9 and J is TRBJ1-5, with a weak D call TRBD1 (5 bases). CDR3 residues: CASSPGGISNQPQHF. In nucleotides, the CDR3 is TGTGCCAGCTCACCGGGGGGTATTAGCAATCAGCCCCAGCATTTT. The full variable domain, its missing parts supplied by reference TRBV9 and TRBJ1-5, is DSGVTQTPKHLITATGQRVTLRCSPRSGDLSVYWYQQSLDQGLQFLIQYYNGEERAKGNILERFSAQQFPDLHSELNLSSLELGDSALYFCASSPGGISNQPQHFGDGTRLSIL.